A single sample is the source of the 32 T cell receptor beta chains below, sequenced in a study of T cells in Graves' hyperthyroidism and ophthalmopathy. Amplification of TCR beta CDR3 regions used RNA as the template. The HTBI primer set was used in a first-round RT-PCR of the TCR CDR3. TCRdb called the multiplex PCR reads again in MiXCR, with one record for every CDR3 protein. The sample shows around 600,000 distinct CDR3 sequences, 15% to 20% of them seen only once. Sequenced sample: blood. These receptors all stem from a middle-aged woman with Graves' ophthalmopathy.

This clonotype showed up many times. This chain joins TRBV5-1 and TRBJ2-1, with 10 bases matching TRBD2. The CDR3 is 15 residues long. Germline V gene lookup returns CDR1 SGHRS and CDR2 YFSETQ. V lost 0 bases to trimming and J lost 8 bases; unmatched junction nucleotides: 5. CDR3 sequence reads: CASSLGAGGLDEQFF. The CDR3 DNA is TGCGCCAGCAGCTTGGGAGCGGGAGGGTTGGATGAGCAGTTCTTC.

The chain employs TRBV28 and TRBJ2-1; no clear D gene. This CDR3 is 17 amino acids long. In germline, CDR1 is MDHEN, CDR2 SYDVKM. Trimming stripped 7 bases from V and 5 bases from J, with 24 bases between. The CDR3 spells CASTSSGSIPPNNEQFF. Written as DNA, the CDR3 is TGTGCCAGCACCTCAAGTGGTAGTATCCCCCCGAACAATGAGCAGTTCTTC.

This clonotype was seen a handful of times. V gene TRBV20-1 combines with J gene TRBJ2-2; TRBD1 is a possible D gene (5 bases). The germline gives CDR1 DFQATT, CDR2 SNEGSKA (reference sequence). This CDR3 has 14 amino acids. Trimming removed 1 base at V and 0 bases at J, with 6 bases between. The CDR3 protein is CSARGQTNTGELFF. The CDR3 DNA reads as TGCAGTGCTAGAGGACAGACGAACACCGGGGAGCTGTTTTTT.

This clonotype was recorded many times. This rearrangement joins TRBV2 to TRBJ2-1, with 7 bases that match TRBD1. The V segment lost 7 bases and the J segment 2 bases; nucleotides outside the gene matches: 8. Germline assignment: CDR1 SNHLY and CDR2 FYNNEI. CDR3 length equals 15 residues. DNA for the CDR3: TGTGCCAGCAACCGGGACAGTGCTACCTACAATGAGCAGTTCTTC. This sequence encodes CASNRDSATYNEQFF.

This clonotype was counted ten times or more. The CDR3 is CASSFPYGETQYF. The CDR3 coding sequence is TGTGCCAGCAGCTTCCCCTACGGGGAGACCCAGTACTTC. V is TRBV11-2 and J is TRBJ2-5; D is ambiguous. The CDR3 contains 13 residues. CDR1 and CDR2 (germline): SGHAT, FQNNGV. The V end was cut by 3 bases, the J end by 5 bases, with 10 bases between.

This clonotype was seen more than once but under ten times. This chain uses TRBV2 with TRBJ2-4, with D hard to call. CDR3 size: 12 residues. Germline values: CDR1 SNHLY, CDR2 FYNNEI. Trimming shortened V by 7 bases and J by 6 bases, and 10 bases separated the two germline ends. Here the CDR3 reads CASKDLGNIQYF. The CDR3 DNA reads TGTGCCAGCAAAGACTTAGGAAACATTCAGTACTTC.

This clonotype was detected many times. The V and J genes are TRBV12-5 and TRBJ2-1; 9 bases align to TRBD2. Losses at the gene ends were 9 bases for V and 7 bases for J; bases not matched to a gene: 7. Per germline, CDR1 LGHNT and CDR2 FRNRAP. CDR3 size: 13 residues. For the CDR3, the DNA is TGTGCTAGGGGGCGGCGGGAGGGAAATGAGCAGTTCTTC. This gives the protein CARGRREGNEQFF.

This sequence joins TRBV19 and TRBJ1-5, with D possibly TRBD1 on 6 matching bases. Germline CDR1 LNHDA, CDR2 SQIVND (reference sequence). V was pared by 4 bases and J by 3 bases, with 19 bases between. The CDR3 runs to 17 residues. CDR3 coding DNA: TGTGCCAGTAGTAAAAGGTTAACAGGGAAAGACAATCAGCCCCAGCATTTT. Protein sequence: CASSKRLTGKDNQPQHF.

About this clonotype: A much more abundant neighbour one base away suggests this may be a read error. No conserved phenylalanine or tryptophan is present at the end of the CDR3, so a read error is the likely explanation. This rearrangement joins TRBV3-1 to TRBJ1-2; D not resolved. Trimming stripped 5 bases from V and 7 bases from J, with 8 bases between. The CDR3 is made up of 11 amino acids. In germline, CDR1 is LGHDT, CDR2 YNNKEL (reference sequence). CDR3 nucleotides: TGTGCCAGCAGCGAGGACGGTGGCTACACCCTC. Protein sequence: CASSEDGGYTL.

This clonotype turned up a few times. The V and J genes are TRBV20-1 and TRBJ2-3; 8 nucleotides match TRBD1. The ends lost 3 bases at V and 12 bases at J; junction bases unmatched: 8. The germline V gene has CDR1 DFQATT and CDR2 SNEGSKA (reference sequence). CDR3 length equals 12 residues. Here the CDR3 reads CSARDRDSIQYF. Written as DNA, the CDR3 is TGCAGTGCTAGGGACAGGGATAGCATTCAGTATTTT.

The V gene is TRBV4-1, the J gene TRBJ2-5; weak D call: TRBD2 (5 bases). Germline V gives CDR1 MGHRA, CDR2 YSYEKL. This CDR3 is built from 15 residues. Trimming cost V 1 base and J 2 bases, with 11 bases left between them. CDR3 sequence (DNA): TGCGCCAGCAGCCAAGGAGGGCCCTATCAAGAGACCCAGTACTTC. It specifies CASSQGGPYQETQYF.

The table lists this clonotype with many counts. The V and J genes are TRBV2 and TRBJ1-5; 7 bases are shared with TRBD1. The germline gives CDR1 SNHLY, CDR2 FYNNEI. The CDR3 has 14 residues. The V segment lost 6 bases and the J segment 2 bases; nucleotides outside the gene matches: 4. CDR3 loop: CASRYRGGNQPQHF. For the CDR3, the DNA is TGTGCCAGCAGGTACAGGGGTGGCAATCAGCCCCAGCATTTT.

This clonotype appeared many times. The chain is built from TRBV3-1 and TRBJ1-1; 9 bases map to TRBD1. Germline V gene data show CDR1 as LGHDT and CDR2 as YNNKEL (reference sequence). The CDR3 has 15 residues. Germline trimming cut 0 bases from V and 4 bases from J; bases unmatched to any gene: 3. CDR3: CASSQEGTGTTEAFF. DNA of the CDR3: TGTGCCAGCAGCCAAGAGGGGACAGGGACCACTGAAGCTTTCTTT.

This clonotype has at least ten counts. This rearrangement joins TRBV20-1 to TRBJ2-7; D is unresolved. The germline V and J ends were trimmed by 1 base and 6 bases, with 7 bases remaining between them. Looked up from germline, CDR1 is DFQATT and CDR2 is SNEGSKA (reference sequence). The length of the CDR3 is 11 residues. CDR3 bases: TGCAGTGCTAGAGCGGTGAGCGAGCAGTACTTC. Encoded protein: CSARAVSEQYF.

At least ten counts were recorded for this clonotype. The chain uses TRBV10-3 and TRBJ1-1; weak D call: TRBD1 (5 bases). There are 19 residues in the CDR3. In germline, CDR1 is ENHRY, CDR2 SYGVKD. The V gene lost 3 bases and the J gene lost 0 bases, with 23 bases spanning the gap. The CDR3 nucleotides read TGTGCCATCAGTGACCTATTAAAGAGGGGCCAACGCATGAACACTGAAGCTTTCTTT. Translated: CAISDLLKRGQRMNTEAFF.

This clonotype was recorded a few times. The gene calls are TRBV6-2 or TRBV6-3 and TRBJ2-2, with D unclear. CDR1 is MNHEY, CDR2 SVGEGT, per germline. This CDR3 is built from 13 residues. Trimming took off 5 bases at V and 6 bases at J, with 10 bases between the two ends. CDR3 region: CASSAQLAGELFF. DNA for the CDR3: TGTGCCAGCAGTGCCCAGTTGGCCGGGGAGCTGTTTTTT.

The chain couples TRBV5-1 to TRBJ2-5; D remains ambiguous. Germline CDR1 SGHRS, CDR2 YFSETQ. The CDR3 is 14 residues long. V was trimmed by 4 bases and J by 5 bases, leaving 15 bases between them. Here the CDR3 reads CASSQLHPSETQYF. The CDR3 bases are TGCGCCAGCAGCCAACTACACCCCTCGGAGACCCAGTACTTC.

In its sample, this clonotype was seen many times. The V call is TRBV5-1, the J call TRBJ1-1; possible D gene TRBD1, 5 bases. The CDR3 runs 15 residues. Germline CDR1 SGHRS, CDR2 YFSETQ. Trimming removed 4 bases from V and 4 bases from J, with 17 bases in between. Written as DNA, the CDR3 is TGCGCCAGCAGCAGTCCCAGGAACGGGGCCACTGAAGCTTTCTTT. Translating it yields CASSSPRNGATEAFF.

This clonotype was picked up a small number of times. The J gene is TRBJ2-1, the V gene TRBV5-1; D gene ambiguous. Germline CDR1 is SGHRS and CDR2 is YFSETQ. V lost 4 bases and J 8 bases, leaving 16 bases between the germline ends. The CDR3 covers 14 residues. CDR3 in amino acids: CASSRLGDSYEQFF. The CDR3 coding sequence is TGCGCCAGCAGCCGGCTTGGCGATTCGTATGAGCAGTTCTTC. Full variable domain (outside the CDR3, taken from reference TRBV5-1 and TRBJ2-1): KAGVTQTPRYLIKTRGQQVTLSCSPISGHRSVSWYQQTPGQGLQFLFEYFSETQRNKGNFPGRFSGRQFSNSRSEMNVSTLELGDSALYLCASSRLGDSYEQFFGPGTRLTVL.

In this sample, this clonotype turned up many times. The J gene is TRBJ2-1, the V gene TRBV6-1, with 11 bases aligning to TRBD2. In germline, CDR1 is MNHNS, CDR2 SASEGT. V lost 3 bases and J lost 5; bases outside the gene matches: 3. The CDR3 extends over 15 amino acids. CDR3 residues: CASSEQGLADNEQFF. The CDR3 DNA reads TGTGCCAGCAGTGAGCAGGGACTAGCGGACAATGAGCAGTTCTTC.

This clonotype was detected ten times or more. V and J are TRBV28 and TRBJ2-1, with D uncertain. V shed 7 bases and J shed 1 base, with 11 bases lying between them. CDR1 MDHEN and CDR2 SYDVKM come from the germline V gene. This CDR3 has 14 residues. CDR3 sequence (DNA): TGTGCCAGCATCGCCGTGGGGTCCTACAATGAGCAGTTCTTC. Translating gives CASIAVGSYNEQFF.

The J gene is TRBJ2-7, the V gene TRBV6-2 or TRBV6-3, with unresolved D. This CDR3 is built from 14 residues. CDR1 MNHEY and CDR2 SVGEGT come from the germline V gene. V shed 7 bases and J shed 2 bases, with 15 bases lying between them. The CDR3 spells CASNDEPLTYEQYF. CDR3 nucleotide sequence: TGTGCCAGCAATGACGAGCCCCTTACCTACGAGCAGTACTTC.

This clonotype has just a few counts. The chain couples TRBV19 to TRBJ2-3; D possibly corresponds to TRBD2 (5 bases). In germline, CDR1 is LNHDA, CDR2 SQIVND (reference sequence). Trimming removed 5 bases from V and 6 bases from J, with 12 bases in between. The CDR3 totals 13 residues. CDR3 amino acids: CASSLNGGDTQYF. The DNA of the CDR3 is TGTGCCAGTAGTCTCAATGGCGGGGATACGCAGTATTTT.

This chain connects TRBV3-1 to TRBJ1-1; no clear D. V lost 1 base and J lost 5, with 11 bases in between. Germline loops: CDR1 LGHDT, CDR2 YNNKEL (reference sequence). The CDR3 contains 14 residues. CDR3 DNA sequence: TGTGCCAGCAGCCAAGTCACGGGAGGAACTGAAGCTTTCTTT. Translated: CASSQVTGGTEAFF.

The chain employs TRBV15 and TRBJ1-2, with 7 bases matching TRBD1. V was pared by 6 bases and J by 3 bases, with 7 bases of the junction left unmatched. This CDR3 has 14 amino acids. CDR1 is LNHNV and CDR2 is YYDKDF in the germline V gene (reference sequence). CDR3 sequence reads: CATRPRDRYYGYTF. DNA of the CDR3: TGTGCCACCAGACCGAGGGACAGATACTATGGCTACACCTTC.

This clonotype occurred a few times. The rearrangement links TRBV28 to TRBJ2-7; possibly TRBD2 for D (6 bases). Trimming removed 6 bases from V and 5 bases from J, with 14 bases in between. From germline, CDR1 is MDHEN and CDR2 SYDVKM. The CDR3 is 13 residues long. The CDR3 DNA is TGTGCCAGCAGAAAAAGCGGGTTCGACGAGCAGTACTTC. Residues: CASRKSGFDEQYF.

This clonotype appeared many times. The genes are TRBV6-6 and TRBJ2-2; D may match TRBD1 or TRBD2 (6 bases each). The CDR3 contains 15 residues. CDR1 and CDR2 from the germline V gene are MNHNY and SVGAGI (reference sequence). V gave up 0 bases and J gave up 6 bases, with 11 bases separating them. The CDR3 reads CASSYSIRGPGELFF. DNA for the CDR3: TGTGCCAGCAGTTACTCGATTCGGGGGCCCGGGGAGCTGTTTTTT.

CDR3 DNA sequence: TGTGCCTCCGGAGTAGGGGGTTCCGGAAACATTCAGTACTTC. Protein: CASGVGGSGNIQYF. V and J are TRBV2 and TRBJ2-4; TRBD1 might be the D (6 bases). Trimming removed 11 bases at V and 6 bases at J, with 20 bases between. Germline values: CDR1 SNHLY, CDR2 FYNNEI. The CDR3 is 14 amino acids.

This clonotype was observed many times. The chain is built from TRBV3-1 and TRBJ1-5, with TRBD1 matching over 8 bases. Germline assignment: CDR1 LGHDT and CDR2 YNNKEL (reference sequence). CDR3 size: 15 residues. Germline trimming cut 2 bases from V and 5 bases from J; bases unmatched to any gene: 5. CDR3 DNA sequence: TGTGCCAGCAGCCAATCCGGACAGGGTTATCAGCCCCAGCATTTT. Protein: CASSQSGQGYQPQHF.

V gene TRBV6-2 or TRBV6-3 combines with J gene TRBJ1-2; D might be TRBD1 (6 bases). Per the germline V gene, CDR1 is MNHEY and CDR2 is SVGEGT. The CDR3 is 13 amino acids. Trimming pared 6 bases from V and 4 bases from J, leaving 12 bases between. CDR3 loop: CASRIQGVYGYTF. CDR3 nucleotide sequence: TGTGCCAGCAGGATACAGGGAGTCTATGGCTACACCTTC.

The chain uses TRBV14 and TRBJ2-2; D is ambiguous. CDR1 is SGHDN, CDR2 FVKESK, per germline. This CDR3 region has 16 residues. V was pared by 0 bases and J by 0 bases, with 8 bases between. CDR3 residues: CASSQDFRPNTGELFF. The CDR3 coding sequence is TGTGCCAGCAGCCAAGATTTCCGGCCGAACACCGGGGAGCTGTTTTTT.

This chain uses TRBV20-1 with TRBJ1-6; TRBD1 aligns across 9 bases. Germline loops: CDR1 DFQATT, CDR2 SNEGSKA (reference sequence). This CDR3 region has 13 residues. V lost 3 bases and J lost 6; bases outside the gene matches: 0. This CDR3 is CSARDRGNSPLHF. For the CDR3, the DNA is TGCAGTGCTAGGGACAGGGGTAATTCACCCCTCCACTTT.